This T cell receptor beta chain emerged from a study of shared T cell receptors in the human thymus. The CDR3 is 17 residues long. Germline values: CDR1 LGHNA, CDR2 YSLEER. With 0 bases clipped from V and 4 bases from J, the junction kept 6 bases outside the gene matches. Produced via immunoSEQ multiplex PCR; TCRdb's table is partial and in-frame only. The sample includes hundreds of thousands of clones, approximately 89% seen only once; the top ten take approximately 0.0097%. The sample was also reused in another study, on human thymus T cells. As that study records: Thymus was obtained from resections taken during corrective heart surgery. Related studies found that unrelated individuals share highly overlapping thymic repertoires.

What was sequenced was thymocytes. V is TRBV4-3 and J is TRBJ2-7, with 13 bases lining up with TRBD2. The TCR was taken from a boy in the first two years of life with a congenital heart defect. The CDR3, as DNA: TGCGCCAGCAGCCAAGATCCGCGGACTAGCGGGAGTTACGAGCAGTACTTC. It yields the protein CASSQDPRTSGSYEQYF.